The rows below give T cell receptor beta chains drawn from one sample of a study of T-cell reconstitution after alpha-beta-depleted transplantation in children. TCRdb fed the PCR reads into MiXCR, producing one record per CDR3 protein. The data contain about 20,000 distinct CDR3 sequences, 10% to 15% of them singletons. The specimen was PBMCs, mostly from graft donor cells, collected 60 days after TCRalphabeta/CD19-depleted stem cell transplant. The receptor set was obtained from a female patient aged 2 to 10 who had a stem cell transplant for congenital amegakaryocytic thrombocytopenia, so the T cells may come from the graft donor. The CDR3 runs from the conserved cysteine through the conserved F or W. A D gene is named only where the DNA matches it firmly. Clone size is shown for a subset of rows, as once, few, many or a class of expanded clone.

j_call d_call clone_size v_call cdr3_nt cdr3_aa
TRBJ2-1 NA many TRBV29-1 TGCAGCGTTGAAGCTCCCACCTACAATGAGCAGTTCTTC CSVEAPTYNEQFF
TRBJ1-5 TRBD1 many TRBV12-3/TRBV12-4 TGTGCCAGCAGTTTACGGACAGGGGGCAATCAGCCCCAGCATTTT CASSLRTGGNQPQHF
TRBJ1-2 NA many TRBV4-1 TGCGCCAGCAGCCAAGCCGTCCCCGATGGCTACACCTTC CASSQAVPDGYTF
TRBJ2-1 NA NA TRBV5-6 TGTGCCAGCAGCCCCCGGCGGAGCTCCTACAATGAGCAGTTCTTC CASSPRRSSYNEQFF
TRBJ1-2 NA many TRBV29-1 TGCAGCGTTCACAACAGGGCGTATGGCTACACCTTC CSVHNRAYGYTF
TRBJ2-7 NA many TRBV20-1 TGCAGCACAGGTCGAGACTACGAGCAGTACTTC CSTGRDYEQYF
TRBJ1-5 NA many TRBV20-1 TGCAGTGCCCGTTTTAGCAATCAGCCCCAGCATTTT CSARFSNQPQHF
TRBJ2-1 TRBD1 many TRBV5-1 TGCGCCAGCAGCACCGACAGGGATGAGCAGTTCTTC CASSTDRDEQFF
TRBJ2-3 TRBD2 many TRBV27 TGTGCCAGCAGTCTCGGACTAGCGACAGATACGCAGTATTTT CASSLGLATDTQYF
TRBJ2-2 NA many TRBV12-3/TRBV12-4 TGTGCCAGCAGTTTATTCGCCCCCGGCAGAGACACCGGGGAGCTGTTTTTT CASSLFAPGRDTGELFF
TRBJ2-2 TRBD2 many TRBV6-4 TGTGCCAGCAGTGACGGGACTAGCACCGGGGAGCTGTTTTTT CASSDGTSTGELFF